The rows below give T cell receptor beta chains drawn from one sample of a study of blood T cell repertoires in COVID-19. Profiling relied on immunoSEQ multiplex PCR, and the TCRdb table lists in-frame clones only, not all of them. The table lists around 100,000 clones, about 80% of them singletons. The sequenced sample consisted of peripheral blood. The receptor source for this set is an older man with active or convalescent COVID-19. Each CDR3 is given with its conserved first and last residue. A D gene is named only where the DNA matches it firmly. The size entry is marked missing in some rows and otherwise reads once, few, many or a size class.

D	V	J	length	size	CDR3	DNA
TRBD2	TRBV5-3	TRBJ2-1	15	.	CARSDETSGGASQFF	TGTGCCAGAAGCGACGAGACTAGCGGGGGGGCCTCGCAGTTCTTC
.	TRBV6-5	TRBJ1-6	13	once	CASRTSSESPLHF	TGTGCCAGCAGGACCTCGAGCGAATCACCCCTCCACTTT
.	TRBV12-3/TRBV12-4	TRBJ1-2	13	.	CASSLAELRGYTF	TGTGCCAGCAGTTTAGCGGAATTGAGGGGCTACACCTTC
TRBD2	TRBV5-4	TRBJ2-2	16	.	CASSRRTSGGTGELFF	TGTGCCAGCAGCCGGAGGACTAGCGGGGGGACCGGGGAGCTGTTTTTT
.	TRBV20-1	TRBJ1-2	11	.	CSAERDYGYTF	TGCAGCGCTGAGAGGGACTATGGCTACACCTTC
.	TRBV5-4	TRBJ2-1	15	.	CASSLGTLSYNEQFF	TGTGCCAGCAGCTTAGGGACTCTCTCCTACAATGAGCAGTTCTTC
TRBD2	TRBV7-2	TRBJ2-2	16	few	CASSPPGLAGSGELFF	TGTGCCAGCAGCCCGCCGGGACTAGCCGGATCCGGGGAGCTGTTTTTT
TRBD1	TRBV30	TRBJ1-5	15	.	CAWSVWTGRNQPQHF	TGTGCCTGGAGTGTTTGGACAGGGCGAAATCAGCCCCAGCATTTT
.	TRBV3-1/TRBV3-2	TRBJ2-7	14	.	CASTSSGDSYEQYF	TGTGCCAGCACATCCTCCGGGGACTCCTACGAGCAGTACTTC
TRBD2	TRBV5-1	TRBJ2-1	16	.	CASSLGPAGRMVEQFF	TGCGCCAGCAGCTTGGGTCCGGCCGGGAGGATGGTTGAGCAGTTCTTC
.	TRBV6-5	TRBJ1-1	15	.	CASRPGLLLNTEAFF	TGTGCCAGCAGACCGGGACTGCTTTTGAACACTGAAGCTTTCTTT
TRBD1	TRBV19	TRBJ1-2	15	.	CASSIQQGRIDGYTF	TGTGCCAGTAGTATACAACAGGGGCGGATCGATGGCTACACCTTC
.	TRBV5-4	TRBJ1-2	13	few	CASSMTANYGYTF	TGTGCCAGCAGCATGACAGCTAACTATGGCTACACCTTC
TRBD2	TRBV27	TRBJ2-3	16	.	CASSLHSSGGTDTQYF	TGTGCCAGCAGCCTACACTCTAGCGGGGGCACAGATACGCAGTATTTT
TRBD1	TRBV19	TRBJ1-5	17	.	CASRRDRGRDSNQPQHF	TGTGCCTCTCGACGGGACAGGGGGAGAGATAGCAATCAGCCCCAGCATTTT
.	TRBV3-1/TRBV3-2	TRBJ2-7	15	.	CASSWGAGAAYEQYF	TGTGCCAGCAGCTGGGGGGCGGGGGCGGCCTACGAGCAGTACTTC
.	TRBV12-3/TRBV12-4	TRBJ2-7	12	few	CASSFFGLEQYF	TGTGCCAGCAGTTTCTTTGGGCTCGAGCAGTACTTC
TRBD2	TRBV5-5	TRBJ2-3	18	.	CPRSLTGGALTLTDTQYF	TGCCCCCGCAGCTTGACGGGGGGGGCTCTCACTCTCACAGATACGCAGTATTTT
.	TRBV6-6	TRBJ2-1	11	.	CASTQGYEQFF	TGTGCCAGCACCCAGGGCTATGAGCAGTTCTTC
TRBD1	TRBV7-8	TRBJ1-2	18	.	CASSLDSGTGGAKYGYTF	TGTGCCAGCAGCTTAGATAGTGGGACAGGGGGCGCGAAGTATGGCTACACCTTC
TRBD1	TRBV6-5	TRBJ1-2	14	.	CASSLDREGYGYTF	TGTGCCAGCAGTTTGGACAGGGAGGGCTATGGCTACACCTTC
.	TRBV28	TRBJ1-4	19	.	CASSPTPPPLVATNEKLFF	TGTGCCAGCAGCCCTACCCCTCCCCCGTTGGTTGCAACTAATGAAAAACTGTTTTTT
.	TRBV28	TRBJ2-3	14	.	CASRGGINTDTQYF	TGTGCCAGCAGAGGGGGAATCAACACAGATACGCAGTATTTT
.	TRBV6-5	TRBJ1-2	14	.	CASSPVGLGYGYTF	TGTGCCAGCAGTCCCGTGGGGCTGGGCTATGGCTACACCTTC
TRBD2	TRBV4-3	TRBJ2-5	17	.	CASSQAASGGGRETQYF	TGCGCCAGCAGCCAAGCGGCATCAGGCGGGGGTCGTGAGACCCAGTACTTC
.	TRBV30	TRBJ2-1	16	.	CAWSGAGVGSYNEQFF	TGTGCCTGGAGTGGGGCGGGCGTAGGGTCCTACAATGAGCAGTTCTTC
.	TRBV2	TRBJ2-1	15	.	CASSEGTVRFNEQFF	TGTGCCAGCAGTGAAGGCACGGTACGGTTCAATGAGCAGTTCTTC
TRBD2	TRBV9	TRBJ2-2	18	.	CASSVGLAGGPVTGELFF	TGTGCCAGCAGCGTAGGACTAGCGGGGGGGCCAGTTACCGGGGAGCTGTTTTTT
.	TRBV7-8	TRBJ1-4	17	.	CASSPYEGVASNEKLFF	TGTGCCAGCAGCCCCTACGAGGGTGTGGCATCTAATGAAAAACTGTTTTTT
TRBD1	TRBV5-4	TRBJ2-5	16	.	CASSPRQGALGETQYF	TGTGCCAGCAGCCCCCGACAGGGGGCGCTCGGGGAGACCCAGTACTTC
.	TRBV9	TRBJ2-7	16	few	CASSVDSSPLQSHLYF	TGTGCCAGCAGCGTAGACAGCTCGCCGCTCCAATCCCACCTGTACTTC
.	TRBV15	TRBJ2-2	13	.	CATSNRAGGELFF	TGTGCCACCAGCAACAGGGCGGGCGGGGAGCTGTTTTTT